This TCR delta chain was sequenced for a study of gamma-delta T cells after stem cell transplantation. TCRdb re-processed the RT-PCR reads using CATT. The sample has roughly 1,900 delta-chain clones, 15% to 20% seen once. In germline, CDR1 is GEAIGNYY, CDR2 EKD. The CDR3 has 19 residues. As for this clone: Translating this DNA gives a protein that differs at residue 18 from the TCRdb one, which belongs to a much larger clone; a read error is likely, and the protein shown is this translation.

The receptor comes from a human donor. It is not recorded whose cells these are; they may come from a transplant donor. V and J are TRDV2 and TRDJ1; 11 bases align to TRDD3. The sample was gamma-delta T cells. The CDR3, as DNA: TGTGCCTGTGACCCATTGAGTCCACTGGGGGATAATAACACCGATAAACTCACCTTT. The encoded protein is CACDPLSPLGDNNTDKLTF.